These T cell receptor beta chains were read from a single sample in a study of T cell responses to AZD1222 COVID-19 vaccine. Only in-frame clones appear in the TCRdb table, and some are missing; sequencing was by immunoSEQ multiplex PCR. The data show approximately 82,000 clones, 92% seen once. The sequenced sample was peripheral blood, obtained 28 days after the second AZD1222 dose. The receptors shown here come from an adult who received the AZD1222 COVID-19 vaccine. The CDR3 runs from the conserved cysteine through the conserved F or W. The order of the fields is clone size, V gene, D gene, J gene, CDR3 protein, CDR3 DNA. The D gene is left open where the match is weak. Some rows have no size entry. The others give once, few or many, or a class for an expanded clone.

-	TRBV18	-	TRBJ2-2	CASSPPGNTGELFF	TGTGCCAGCTCACCACCCGGTAACACCGGGGAGCTGTTTTTT
-	TRBV6-5	TRBD1	TRBJ1-2	CASNPQGGAIGYTF	TGTGCCAGCAACCCGCAGGGGGGGGCGATCGGCTACACCTTC
-	TRBV5-4	TRBD2	TRBJ2-1	CASSLPGGGRRGQFF	TGTGCCAGCAGCCTGCCTGGCGGGGGGCGAAGGGGGCAGTTCTTC
-	TRBV7-8	-	TRBJ2-1	CASSFGGAGGTEQFF	TGTGCCAGCAGCTTCGGAGGGGCAGGAGGTACTGAGCAGTTCTTC
-	TRBV4-3	-	TRBJ1-3	CASSQDWGSSGNTIYF	TGCGCCAGCAGCCAAGATTGGGGGTCCTCTGGAAACACCATATATTTT
-	TRBV5-1	TRBD2	TRBJ2-5	CASSTSGGTEETQYF	TGCGCCAGCAGCACTAGCGGGGGGACGGAAGAGACCCAGTACTTC
-	TRBV29-1	TRBD2	TRBJ2-3	CSVVPVRGLAGTVPSTDTQYF	TGCAGCGTTGTCCCCGTCCGGGGACTAGCGGGGACTGTACCCAGCACAGATACGCAGTATTTT
-	TRBV2	-	TRBJ2-5	CASSLRPMGETQYF	TGTGCCAGCAGTCTTAGACCGATGGGAGAGACCCAGTACTTC
-	TRBV5-1	-	TRBJ1-6	CASSLERGDSPLHF	TGCGCCAGCAGCTTGGAAAGGGGTGATTCACCCCTCCACTTT
-	TRBV7-9	-	TRBJ1-2	CASSERRGISDGYTF	TGTGCCAGCAGCGAACGGAGGGGGATAAGTGATGGCTACACCTTC
-	TRBV29-1	-	TRBJ2-2	CSAVAAGELFF	TGCAGCGCTGTAGCCGCCGGGGAGCTGTTTTTT
-	TRBV2	-	TRBJ1-1	CASSVTGNTEAFF	TGTGCCAGCAGTGTGACAGGGAACACTGAAGCTTTCTTT
-	TRBV28	TRBD1	TRBJ2-7	CASRDSYYEQYF	TGTGCCAGCCGGGACAGCTACTACGAGCAGTACTTC
few	TRBV5-6	-	TRBJ1-1	CASSWGRTKVTEAFF	TGTGCCAGCAGCTGGGGGAGAACGAAAGTTACTGAAGCTTTCTTT
-	TRBV30	TRBD1	TRBJ1-4	CAWSRDRGSAANEKLFF	TGTGCCTGGAGTCGGGACAGGGGCTCCGCAGCTAATGAAAAACTGTTTTTT
-	TRBV6-6	TRBD1	TRBJ1-5	CASGGQGRSNQPQHF	TGTGCCAGCGGGGGACAGGGGAGAAGCAATCAGCCCCAGCATTTT
-	TRBV19	-	TRBJ2-1	CASSKQDVKEQFF	TGTGCCAGTAGTAAACAGGACGTGAAGGAGCAGTTCTTC
-	TRBV3-1/TRBV3-2	-	TRBJ2-3	CASSQVSWGKGTQYF	TGTGCCAGCAGCCAAGTTAGTTGGGGTAAGGGTACGCAGTATTTT
once	TRBV4-2	-	TRBJ2-1	CASSQSPSRYNEQFF	TGTGCCAGCAGCCAAAGCCCTAGCCGGTACAATGAGCAGTTCTTC
-	TRBV5-1	TRBD1	TRBJ1-2	CASGTGGGYGYTF	TGCGCCAGCGGGACAGGTGGTGGCTATGGCTACACCTTC
-	TRBV3-1/TRBV3-2	-	TRBJ2-5	CASSPRRETQYF	TGTGCCAGCAGCCCGCGGCGCGAGACCCAGTACTTC
few	TRBV30	-	TRBJ1-6	CAWSVARTNSPLHF	TGTGCCTGGAGTGTCGCCAGGACGAATTCACCCCTCCACTTT
-	TRBV7-9	-	TRBJ1-2	CASSSRKANYGYTF	TGTGCCAGCAGCTCCCGTAAGGCTAACTATGGCTACACCTTC
-	TRBV20-1	-	TRBJ1-2	CSASYVMPARAGLGYTF	TGCAGTGCTAGTTACGTGATGCCCGCAAGGGCGGGTCTTGGCTACACCTTC
-	TRBV5-4	TRBD2	TRBJ2-3	CASSIPGAGGPRKSTDTQYF	TGTGCCAGCAGCATACCGGGGGCGGGGGGACCCAGAAAGAGCACAGATACGCAGTATTTT
-	TRBV6-6	-	TRBJ1-5	CASSYEGIGGNQPQHF	TGTGCCAGCAGTTACGAAGGAATAGGGGGCAATCAGCCCCAGCATTTT
-	TRBV6-5	TRBD1	TRBJ1-2	CASRDRGYNYGYTF	TGTGCCAGCAGAGACAGGGGGTACAACTATGGCTACACCTTC
-	TRBV5-8	TRBD2	TRBJ2-5	CASSTSGGIQETQYF	TGTGCCAGCAGTACTAGCGGGGGTATACAAGAGACCCAGTACTTC